Only one count was recorded for the clone carrying this T cell receptor beta chain. The source of the sample is a study of control samples from healthy donors and cancer patients. CDR1 and CDR2 (germline): LNHNV, YYDKDF (reference sequence). V trimming: 3 bases; J trimming: 4 bases; junction bases outside the gene matches: 3. The CDR3 extends over 15 amino acids. Repertoires were generated with immunoSEQ multiplex PCR, while TCRdb's copy carries only in-frame clones and drops some. This sample yields roughly 100,000 clones, of which 86% are seen a single time; roughly 1.3% belongs to the top ten. The chain combines TRBV15 with TRBJ2-1; 10 bases map to TRBD2. This receptor was identified in a woman between 45 and 60 years old in good health. The specimen sequenced was blood. The CDR3 is CATSSRAGGYNEQFF. The CDR3 DNA reads TGTGCCACCAGCAGCAGAGCGGGAGGGTACAATGAGCAGTTCTTC. The entire variable domain, with the rest obtained from reference TRBV15 and TRBJ2-1, is as follows: DAMVIQNPRYQVTQFGKPVTLSCSQTLNHNVMYWYQQKSSQAPKLLFHYYDKDFNNEADTPDNFQSRRPNTSFCFLDIRSPGLGDTAMYLCATSSRAGGYNEQFFGPGTRLTVL.